This T cell receptor (beta chain) stems from a study of T cell repertoires in cytomegalovirus infection. In the study overall: Matching HLA type and CMV infection were both indicated by public TCR beta signatures.

This clonotype was seen ten or more times. Its target is unknown. The CDR3 covers 15 residues. Germline loops: CDR1 SGHTA, CDR2 FQGNSA. The J segment lost 4 bases and the V segment lost 6 bases, leaving 7 bases of the junction unmatched. TCRdb reprocessed the reads via MiXCR and lists one record per CDR3 protein. Of fewer than 550,000 distinct CDR3 sequences in the sample, under 40% were seen once. Study outcomes and limitations: HLA-C-restricted CMV clonotypes gave the most frequent clonotype in two of eight donors.

The rearrangement uses TRBV7-2 and TRBJ2-7; 12 bases map to TRBD1. The receptor comes from a human donor in good health (CMV status not recorded). Some clones in this sample may be carry-over from other donors' samples. Material for sequencing was PBMCs. The CDR3 DNA is TGTGCCAGCAGTAGCCGGGACAGGGGGCCTTACGAGCAGTACTTC. The encoded protein is CASSSRDRGPYEQYF.